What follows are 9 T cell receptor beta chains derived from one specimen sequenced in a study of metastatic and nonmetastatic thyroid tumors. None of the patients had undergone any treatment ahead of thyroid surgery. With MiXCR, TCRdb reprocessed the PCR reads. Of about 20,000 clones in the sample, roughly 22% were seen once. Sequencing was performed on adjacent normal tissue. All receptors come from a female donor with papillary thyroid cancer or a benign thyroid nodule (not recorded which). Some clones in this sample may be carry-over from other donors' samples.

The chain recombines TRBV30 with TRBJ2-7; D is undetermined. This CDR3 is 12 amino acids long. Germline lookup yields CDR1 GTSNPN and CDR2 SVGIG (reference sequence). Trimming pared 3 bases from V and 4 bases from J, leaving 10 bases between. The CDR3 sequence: CAWSRSRYEQYF. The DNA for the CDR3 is TGTGCCTGGAGCCGATCCAGGTACGAGCAGTACTTC.

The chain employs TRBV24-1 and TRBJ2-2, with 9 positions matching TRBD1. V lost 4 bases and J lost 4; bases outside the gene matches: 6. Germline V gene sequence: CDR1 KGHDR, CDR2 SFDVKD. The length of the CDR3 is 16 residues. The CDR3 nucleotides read TGTGCCACCAGTGAAGCGGGACAGGGTATCACCGGGGAGCTGTTTTTT. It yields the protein CATSEAGQGITGELFF.

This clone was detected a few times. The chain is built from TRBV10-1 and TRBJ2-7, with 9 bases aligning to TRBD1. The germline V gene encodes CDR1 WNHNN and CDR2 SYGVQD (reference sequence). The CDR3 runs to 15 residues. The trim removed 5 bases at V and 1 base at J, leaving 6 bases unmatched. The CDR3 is CASSKGQGSSYEQYF. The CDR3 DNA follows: TGCGCCAGCAGTAAGGGACAGGGCTCTTCCTACGAGCAGTACTTC.

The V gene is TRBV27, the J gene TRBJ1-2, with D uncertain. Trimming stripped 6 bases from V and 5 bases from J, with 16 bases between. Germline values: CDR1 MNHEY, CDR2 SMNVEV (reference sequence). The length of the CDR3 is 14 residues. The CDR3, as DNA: TGTGCCAGCAGCCCTGGGCCGATAAAATATGGCTACACCTTC. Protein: CASSPGPIKYGYTF.

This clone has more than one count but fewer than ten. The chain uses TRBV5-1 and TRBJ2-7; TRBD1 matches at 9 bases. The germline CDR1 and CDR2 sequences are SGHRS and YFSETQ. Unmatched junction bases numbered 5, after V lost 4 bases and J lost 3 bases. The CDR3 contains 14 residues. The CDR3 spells CASSPGTGHYEQYF. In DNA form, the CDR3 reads TGCGCCAGCAGCCCCGGGACAGGGCACTACGAGCAGTACTTC.

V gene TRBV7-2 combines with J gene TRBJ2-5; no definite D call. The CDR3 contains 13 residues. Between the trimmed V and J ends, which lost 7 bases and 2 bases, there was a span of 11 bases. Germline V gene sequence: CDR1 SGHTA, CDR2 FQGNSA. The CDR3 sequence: CASTRTVQETQYF. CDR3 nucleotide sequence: TGTGCCAGCACCCGAACGGTGCAAGAGACCCAGTACTTC.

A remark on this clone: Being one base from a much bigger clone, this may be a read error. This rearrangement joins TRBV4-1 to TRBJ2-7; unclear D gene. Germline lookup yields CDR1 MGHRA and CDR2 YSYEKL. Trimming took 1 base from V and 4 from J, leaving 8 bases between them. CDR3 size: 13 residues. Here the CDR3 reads CASSQVRWYEQYF. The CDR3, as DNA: TGCGCCAGCAGCCAAGTGAGGTGGTACGAGCAGTACTTC.

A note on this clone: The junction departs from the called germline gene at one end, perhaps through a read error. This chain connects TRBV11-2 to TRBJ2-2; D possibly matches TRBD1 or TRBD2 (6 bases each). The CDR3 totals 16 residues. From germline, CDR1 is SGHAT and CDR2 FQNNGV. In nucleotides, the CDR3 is TGTGCCAGCAGCGCCGAGGGGGGACATAACACCGGTGAGCTGTATTTT. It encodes CASSAEGGHNTGELYF.

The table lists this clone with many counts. The CDR3 is CATSSGRPDTQYF. CDR3 nucleotide sequence: TGTGCCACCAGCAGCGGGCGGCCAGATACGCAGTATTTT. V usage is TRBV15 and J usage is TRBJ2-3; no clear D gene. The CDR3 covers 13 residues. CDR1 is LNHNV, CDR2 YYDKDF, per germline (reference sequence). V lost 3 bases and J 4 bases, leaving 8 bases between the germline ends.